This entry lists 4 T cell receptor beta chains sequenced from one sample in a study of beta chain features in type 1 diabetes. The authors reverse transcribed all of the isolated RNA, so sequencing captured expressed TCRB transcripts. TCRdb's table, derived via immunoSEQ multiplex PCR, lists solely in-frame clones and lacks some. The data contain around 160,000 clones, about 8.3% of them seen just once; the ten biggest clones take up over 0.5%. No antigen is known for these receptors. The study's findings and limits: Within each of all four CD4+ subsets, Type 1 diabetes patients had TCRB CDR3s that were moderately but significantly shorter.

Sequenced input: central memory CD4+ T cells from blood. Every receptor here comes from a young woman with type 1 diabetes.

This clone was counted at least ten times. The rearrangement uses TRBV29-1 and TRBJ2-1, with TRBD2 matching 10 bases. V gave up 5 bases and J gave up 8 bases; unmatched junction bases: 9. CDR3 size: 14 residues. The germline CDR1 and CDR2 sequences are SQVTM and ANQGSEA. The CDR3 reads CSVFSGGALDEQFF. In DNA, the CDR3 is TGCAGCGTTTTCAGCGGGGGGGCGTTGGATGAGCAGTTCTTC.

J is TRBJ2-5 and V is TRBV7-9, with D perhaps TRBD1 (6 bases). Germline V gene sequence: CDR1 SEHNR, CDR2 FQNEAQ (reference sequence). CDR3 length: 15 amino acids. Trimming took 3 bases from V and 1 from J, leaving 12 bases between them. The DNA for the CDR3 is TGTGCCAGCAGCTTGTCAGGGGCAATCCAAGAGACCCAGTACTTC. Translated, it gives CASSLSGAIQETQYF. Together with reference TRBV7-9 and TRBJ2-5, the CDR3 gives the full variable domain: DTGVSQNPRHKITKRGQNVTFRCDPISEHNRLYWYRQTLGQGPEFLTYFQNEAQLEKSRLLSDRFSAERPKGSFSTLEIQRTEQGDSAMYLCASSLSGAIQETQYFGPGTRLLVL.

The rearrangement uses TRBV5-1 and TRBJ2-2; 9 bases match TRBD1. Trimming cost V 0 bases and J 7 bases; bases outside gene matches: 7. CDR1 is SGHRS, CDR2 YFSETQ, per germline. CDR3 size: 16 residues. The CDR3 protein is CASSLVTQGAGGELFF. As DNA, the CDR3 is TGCGCCAGCAGCTTGGTGACACAGGGGGCCGGCGGGGAGCTGTTTTTT.

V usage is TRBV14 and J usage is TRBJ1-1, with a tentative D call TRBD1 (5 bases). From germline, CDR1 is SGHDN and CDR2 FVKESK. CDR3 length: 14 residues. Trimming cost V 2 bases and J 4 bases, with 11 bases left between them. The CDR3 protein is CASSQYMGGTEAFF. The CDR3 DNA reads TGTGCCAGCAGCCAATATATGGGGGGCACTGAAGCTTTCTTT.